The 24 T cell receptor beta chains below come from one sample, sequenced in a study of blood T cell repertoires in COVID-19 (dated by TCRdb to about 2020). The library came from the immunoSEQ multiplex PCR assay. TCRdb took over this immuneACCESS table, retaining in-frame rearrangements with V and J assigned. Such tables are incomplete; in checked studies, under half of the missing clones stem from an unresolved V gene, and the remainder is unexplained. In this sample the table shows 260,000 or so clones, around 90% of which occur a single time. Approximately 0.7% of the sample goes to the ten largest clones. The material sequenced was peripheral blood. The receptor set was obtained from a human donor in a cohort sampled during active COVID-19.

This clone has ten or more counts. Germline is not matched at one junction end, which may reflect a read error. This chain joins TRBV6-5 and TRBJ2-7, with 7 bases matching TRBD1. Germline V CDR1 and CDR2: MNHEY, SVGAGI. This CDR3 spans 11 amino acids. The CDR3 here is CASSYNDRVLF. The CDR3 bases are TGTGCCAGCAGTTACAACGACAGGGTCCTTTTC.

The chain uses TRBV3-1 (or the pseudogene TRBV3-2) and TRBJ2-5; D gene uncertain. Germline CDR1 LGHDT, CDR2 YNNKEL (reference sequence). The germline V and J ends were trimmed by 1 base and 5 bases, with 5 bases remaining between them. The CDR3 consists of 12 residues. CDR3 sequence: CASSQAGETQYF. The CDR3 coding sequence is TGTGCCAGCAGCCAAGCGGGTGAGACCCAGTACTTC.

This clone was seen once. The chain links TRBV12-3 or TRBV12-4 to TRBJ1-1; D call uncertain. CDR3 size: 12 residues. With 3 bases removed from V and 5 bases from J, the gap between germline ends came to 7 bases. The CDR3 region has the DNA TGTGCCAGCAGTTTGGGCAAAACTGAAGCTTTCTTT. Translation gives CASSLGKTEAFF.

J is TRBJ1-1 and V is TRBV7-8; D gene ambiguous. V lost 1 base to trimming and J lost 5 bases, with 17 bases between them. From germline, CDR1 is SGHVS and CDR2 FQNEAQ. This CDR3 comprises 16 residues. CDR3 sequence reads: CASSLGRVRGGTEAFF. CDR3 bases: TGTGCCAGCAGCTTAGGGCGAGTGCGGGGAGGGACTGAAGCTTTCTTT.

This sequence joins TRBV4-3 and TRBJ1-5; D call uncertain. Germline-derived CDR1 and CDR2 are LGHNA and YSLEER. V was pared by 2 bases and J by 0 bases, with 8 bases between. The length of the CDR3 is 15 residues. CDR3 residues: CASSQQRYSNQPQHF. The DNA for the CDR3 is TGCGCCAGCAGCCAACAGAGGTATAGCAATCAGCCCCAGCATTTT.

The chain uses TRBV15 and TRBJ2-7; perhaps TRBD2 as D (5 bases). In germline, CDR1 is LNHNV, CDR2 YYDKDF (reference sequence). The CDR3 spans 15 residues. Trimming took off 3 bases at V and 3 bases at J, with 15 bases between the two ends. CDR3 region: CATSREWAGFYEQYF. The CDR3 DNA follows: TGTGCCACCAGCAGGGAGTGGGCGGGTTTCTACGAGCAGTACTTC.

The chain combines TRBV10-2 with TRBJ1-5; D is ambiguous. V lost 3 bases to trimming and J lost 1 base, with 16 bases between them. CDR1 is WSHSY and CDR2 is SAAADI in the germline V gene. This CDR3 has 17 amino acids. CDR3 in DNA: TGCGCCAGCAGTGATCCCTTCGGACTTCGGAGCAATCAGCCCCAGCATTTT. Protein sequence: CASSDPFGLRSNQPQHF.

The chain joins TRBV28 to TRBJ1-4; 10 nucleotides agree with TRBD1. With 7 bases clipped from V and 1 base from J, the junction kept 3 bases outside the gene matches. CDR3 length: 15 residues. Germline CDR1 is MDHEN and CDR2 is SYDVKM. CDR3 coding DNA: TGTGCCAGCAAAGACAGGGGGCGAACTAATGAAAAACTGTTTTTT. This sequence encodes CASKDRGRTNEKLFF.

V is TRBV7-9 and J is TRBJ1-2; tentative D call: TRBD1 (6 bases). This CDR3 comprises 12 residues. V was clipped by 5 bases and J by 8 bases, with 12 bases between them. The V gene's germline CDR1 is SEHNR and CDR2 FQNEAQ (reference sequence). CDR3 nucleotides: TGTGCCAGCAGCCCCGAGGGGGTGGGCTACACCTTC. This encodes CASSPEGVGYTF.

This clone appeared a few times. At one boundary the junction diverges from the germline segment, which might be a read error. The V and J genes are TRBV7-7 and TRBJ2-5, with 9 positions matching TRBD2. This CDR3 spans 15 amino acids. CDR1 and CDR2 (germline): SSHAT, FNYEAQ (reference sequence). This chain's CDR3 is CASSLVTSGQETQYF. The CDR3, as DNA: TGTGCTAGCAGCTTAGTGACTAGCGGCCAAGAGACCCAGTACTTC.

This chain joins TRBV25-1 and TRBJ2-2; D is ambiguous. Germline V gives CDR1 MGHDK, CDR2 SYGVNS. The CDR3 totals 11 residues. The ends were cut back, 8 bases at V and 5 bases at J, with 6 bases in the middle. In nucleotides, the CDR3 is TGTGCCAGCGGCTGGACCGGGGAGCTGTTTTTT. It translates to CASGWTGELFF.

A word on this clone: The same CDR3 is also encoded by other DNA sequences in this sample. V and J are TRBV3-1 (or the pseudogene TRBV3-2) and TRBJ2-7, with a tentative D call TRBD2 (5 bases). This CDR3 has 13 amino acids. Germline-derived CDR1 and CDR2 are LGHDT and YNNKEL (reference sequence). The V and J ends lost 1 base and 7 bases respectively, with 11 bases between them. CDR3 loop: CASSQVPGGEQYF. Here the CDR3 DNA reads TGTGCCAGCAGCCAAGTGCCCGGCGGGGAGCAGTACTTC.

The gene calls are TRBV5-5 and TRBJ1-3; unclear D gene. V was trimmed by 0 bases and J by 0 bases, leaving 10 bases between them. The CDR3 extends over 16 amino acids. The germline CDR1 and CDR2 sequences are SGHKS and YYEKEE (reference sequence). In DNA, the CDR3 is TGTGCCAGCAGCTTGGGGTCAGGACTCTCTGGAAACACCATATATTTT. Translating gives CASSLGSGLSGNTIYF.

Here the CDR3 reads CASAGAWGSYTF. CDR3 DNA: TGTGCCAGCGCGGGGGCCTGGGGGAGCTACACCTTC. This chain uses TRBV7-8 with TRBJ1-2, with a weak D call TRBD1 (6 bases). Germline loops: CDR1 SGHVS, CDR2 FQNEAQ. This CDR3 comprises 12 residues. Trimming cost V 8 bases and J 9 bases, with 16 bases left between them. Combining the CDR3 with reference TRBV7-8 and TRBJ1-2 gives the whole variable domain GAGVSQSPRYKVAKRGQDVALRCDPISGHVSLFWYQQALGQGPEFLTYFQNEAQLDKSGLPSDRFFAERPEGSVSTLKIQRTQQEDSAVYLCASAGAWGSYTFGSGTRLTVV.

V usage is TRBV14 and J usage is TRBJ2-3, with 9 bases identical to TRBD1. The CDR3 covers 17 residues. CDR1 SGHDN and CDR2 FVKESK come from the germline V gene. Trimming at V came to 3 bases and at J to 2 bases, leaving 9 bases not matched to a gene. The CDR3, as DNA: TGTGCCAGCAGCCACGACTCCGGGACAGGGATCACAGATACGCAGTATTTT. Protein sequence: CASSHDSGTGITDTQYF.

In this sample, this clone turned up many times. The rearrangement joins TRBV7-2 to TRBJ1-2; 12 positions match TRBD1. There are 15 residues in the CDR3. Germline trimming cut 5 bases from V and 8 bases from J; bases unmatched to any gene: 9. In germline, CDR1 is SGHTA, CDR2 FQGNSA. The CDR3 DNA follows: TGTGCCAGCAGCCCCAATTCCGGGACAGGGGGCGGCTACACCTTC. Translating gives CASSPNSGTGGGYTF.

The CDR3 region has the DNA TGTGCCAGTGCCCAGGACTCTGGAAACACCATATATTTT. Residues: CASAQDSGNTIYF. The chain uses TRBV19 and TRBJ1-3; D uncertain. The V and J ends lost 8 bases and 0 bases respectively, with 8 bases between them. Germline CDR1 and CDR2: LNHDA and SQIVND (reference sequence). The CDR3 length is 13 residues.

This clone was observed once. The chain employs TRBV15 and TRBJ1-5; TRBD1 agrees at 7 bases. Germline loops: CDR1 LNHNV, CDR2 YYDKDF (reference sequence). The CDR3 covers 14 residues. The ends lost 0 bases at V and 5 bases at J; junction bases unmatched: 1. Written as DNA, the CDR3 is TGTGCCACCAGCAGAGATACAGGGGATCAGCCCCAGCATTTT. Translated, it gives CATSRDTGDQPQHF.

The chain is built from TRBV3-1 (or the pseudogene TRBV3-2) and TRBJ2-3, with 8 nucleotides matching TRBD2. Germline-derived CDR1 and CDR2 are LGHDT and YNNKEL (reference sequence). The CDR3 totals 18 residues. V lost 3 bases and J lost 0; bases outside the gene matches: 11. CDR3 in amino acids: CASSHPDSGGPSTDTQYF. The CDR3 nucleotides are TGTGCCAGCAGCCATCCCGACAGCGGGGGCCCTAGCACAGATACGCAGTATTTT.

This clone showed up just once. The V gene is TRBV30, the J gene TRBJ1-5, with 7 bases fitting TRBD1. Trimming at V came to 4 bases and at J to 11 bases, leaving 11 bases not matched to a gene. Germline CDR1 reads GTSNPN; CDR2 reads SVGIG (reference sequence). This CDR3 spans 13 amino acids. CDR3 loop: CAWTPAPRGTQHF. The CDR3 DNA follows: TGTGCCTGGACCCCGGCGCCCAGGGGGACCCAGCATTTT.

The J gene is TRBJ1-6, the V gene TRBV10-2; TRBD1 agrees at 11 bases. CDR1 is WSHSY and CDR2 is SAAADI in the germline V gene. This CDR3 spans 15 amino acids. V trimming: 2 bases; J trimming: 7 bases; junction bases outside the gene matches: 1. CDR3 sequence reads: CASSERDRGNSPLHF. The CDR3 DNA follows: TGCGCCAGCAGTGAGAGGGACAGGGGGAATTCACCCCTCCACTTT.

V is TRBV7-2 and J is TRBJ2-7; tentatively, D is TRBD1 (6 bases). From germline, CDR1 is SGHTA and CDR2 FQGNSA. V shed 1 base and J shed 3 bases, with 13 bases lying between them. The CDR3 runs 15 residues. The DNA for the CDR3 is TGTGCCAGCAGCTTAGAAGACAGGCCTGGCTACGAGCAGTACTTC. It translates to CASSLEDRPGYEQYF.

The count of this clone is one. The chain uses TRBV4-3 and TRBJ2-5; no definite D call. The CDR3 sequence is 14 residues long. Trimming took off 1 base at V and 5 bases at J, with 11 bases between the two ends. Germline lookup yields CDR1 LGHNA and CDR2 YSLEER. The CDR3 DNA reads TGCGCCAGCAGCCAAGTGCTCCAGAGGGAGACCCAGTACTTC. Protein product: CASSQVLQRETQYF.

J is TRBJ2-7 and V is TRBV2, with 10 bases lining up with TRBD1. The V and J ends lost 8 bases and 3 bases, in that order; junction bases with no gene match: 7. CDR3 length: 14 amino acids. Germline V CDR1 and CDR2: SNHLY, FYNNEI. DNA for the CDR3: TGTGCCAGCCTTTACCGGGACAGGGGCTACGAGCAGTACTTC. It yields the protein CASLYRDRGYEQYF.